What follows are 2 T cell receptor beta chains derived from one specimen sequenced in a study of CD8 T cells in Susac syndrome. The RNA, about 0.5 to 1 ug, was put through reverse transcription using random hexamers. TCRdb re-called the immunoSEQ multiplex PCR reads with MiXCR, one entry per CDR3 protein. This table has 140,000 or so distinct CDR3 sequences, roughly 94% appearing once. Sequencing was carried out using CD4+ T cells from PBMCs. These receptors were collected from a human donor in good health.

The J gene is TRBJ1-1, the V gene TRBV3-1; D gene ambiguous. CDR3 length: 14 amino acids. Per germline, CDR1 LGHDT and CDR2 YNNKEL (reference sequence). Trimming stripped 1 base from V and 1 base from J, with 7 bases between. CDR3 nucleotides: TGTGCCAGCAGCCAAGTGGCGGCGAACACTGAAGCTTTCTTT. This sequence encodes CASSQVAANTEAFF.

This clonotype was recorded once. The chain uses TRBV2 and TRBJ2-5, with D unclear. Germline loops: CDR1 SNHLY, CDR2 FYNNEI. The CDR3 is 12 amino acids. V was pared by 4 bases and J by 5 bases, with 8 bases between. CDR3 in DNA: TGTGCCAGCAGTGTCCGCCCGGAGACCCAGTACTTC. This gives the protein CASSVRPETQYF. The entire variable domain, with the rest obtained from reference TRBV2 and TRBJ2-5, is as follows: EPEVTQTPSHQVTQMGQEVILRCVPISNHLYFYWYRQILGQKVEFLVSFYNNEISEKSEIFDDQFSVERPDGSNFTLKIRSTKLEDSAMYFCASSVRPETQYFGPGTRLLVL.